Shown below are 18 T cell receptor beta chains from a single sample sequenced in a study of CD8 T cell repertoires and HIV-1 epitope variants (dated by TCRdb to about 2020). The library was made by the immunoSEQ multiplex PCR assay. TCRdb mirrors the immuneACCESS table, restricted to in-frame sequences. Some clones are absent from its copies; in checked studies, under half trace to an unresolved V gene, and the reason for the others is unknown. The sample data list approximately 90,000 clones, and over 70% of these were observed just once. The ten largest clonotypes hold roughly 24% of the sample. Sequencing was performed on uncultured baseline CD8+ T cells from peripheral blood mononuclear cells (PBMCs). The receptors come from a male donor with HIV.

The genes are TRBV7-2 and TRBJ1-4; the match to TRBD1 covers 7 bases. Germline values: CDR1 SGHTA, CDR2 FQGNSA. V shed 6 bases, J shed 8 bases, and the junction held 9 bases outside the gene matches. This CDR3 contains 14 residues. The DNA for the CDR3 is TGTGCCAGCAGTCTAACAGGGGCGAGAGAAAAACTGTTTTTT. Translating it yields CASSLTGAREKLFF.

This clone was recorded a few times. The chain is built from TRBV21-1 and TRBJ1-5. TRBV21-1 is termed a pseudogene. The CDR3 runs 10 residues. The CDR3 region has the DNA TGTGCCAGCGGAGACAAGCCCCAGCATTTT. Residues: CASGDKPQHF.

The chain links TRBV2 to TRBJ2-7; D gene unclear. In germline, CDR1 is SNHLY, CDR2 FYNNEI. V was clipped by 2 bases and J by 2 bases, with 13 bases between them. CDR3 size: 15 residues. As DNA, the CDR3 is TGTGCCAGCAGTGAAAGTCAGGACGGACCCTACGAGCAGTACTTC. Amino acid sequence: CASSESQDGPYEQYF.

This chain joins TRBV25-1 and TRBJ1-4; 10 bases line up with TRBD1. The V gene end was trimmed by 2 bases and the J gene end by 8 bases; junction bases not matched to a gene: 14. Germline V CDR1 and CDR2: MGHDK, SYGVNS. This CDR3 is 18 amino acids long. In nucleotides, the CDR3 is TGTGCCAGCAGTGAAATAAAACCATCCGGGACAGGGGAGGAAAAACTGTTTTTT. Its translation: CASSEIKPSGTGEEKLFF.

The chain uses TRBV5-1 and TRBJ2-1, with D possibly matching TRBD2 (6 bases). Germline CDR1 SGHRS, CDR2 YFSETQ. V was shortened by 6 bases and J by 0 bases, with 16 bases between the two germline ends. This CDR3 is 16 amino acids long. CDR3 nucleotides: TGCGCCAGCACCCTCCTATTTAGCGGCTCCTACAATGAGCAGTTCTTC. It specifies CASTLLFSGSYNEQFF.

CDR3 sequence (DNA): TGTGCCAGCAGTTACTCGCCTAGCGGGGGACGCAATGAGCAGTTCTTC. Amino acid sequence: CASSYSPSGGRNEQFF. The chain combines TRBV6-5 with TRBJ2-1; 10 positions match TRBD2. This CDR3 has 16 amino acids. V was clipped by 0 bases and J by 6 bases; unmatched bases: 5. In germline, CDR1 is MNHEY, CDR2 SVGAGI.

The gene calls are TRBV15 and TRBJ2-1; 10 positions agree with TRBD2. J was trimmed by 1 base and V by 0 bases; bases with no gene match: 9. Germline V gene lookup returns CDR1 LNHNV and CDR2 YYDKDF (reference sequence). The CDR3 contains 19 residues. CDR3 nucleotides: TGTGCCACCAGCAGAGAGGTAGCGGGGGGTTCAATTTCCTACAATGAGCAGTTCTTC. It specifies CATSREVAGGSISYNEQFF.

V gene TRBV11-2 combines with J gene TRBJ2-6, with D hard to call. The CDR3 has 15 amino acids. Germline V gene data show CDR1 as SGHAT and CDR2 as FQNNGV. Trimming removed 4 bases from V and 4 bases from J, with 11 bases in between. The DNA of the CDR3 is TGTGCCAGCAGCTACTTAAGTTTCGGGGCCAACGTCCTGACTTTC. Its translation: CASSYLSFGANVLTF.

The rearrangement joins TRBV27 to TRBJ2-7, with D unresolved. Germline-derived CDR1 and CDR2 are MNHEY and SMNVEV (reference sequence). This CDR3 spans 15 amino acids. The V gene lost 4 bases and the J gene lost 3 bases, with 16 bases spanning the gap. CDR3 bases: TGTGCCAGCAGTTCCCGGCGGACCAATGTCTACGAGCAGTACTTC. It is translated as CASSSRRTNVYEQYF.

The J gene is TRBJ1-2, the V gene TRBV5-6; no firm D call. The V and J ends lost 1 base and 5 bases respectively, with 12 bases between them. From germline, CDR1 is SGHDT and CDR2 YYEEEE. This CDR3 contains 14 residues. The CDR3 nucleotides read TGTGCCAGCAGCTTGCAACGGAGAGAATATGGCTACACCTTC. It specifies CASSLQRREYGYTF.

The CDR3: CASSYRPIRTDTQYF. The CDR3 DNA follows: TGTGCCAGCAGTTACCGGCCCATTCGCACAGATACGCAGTATTTT. V and J are TRBV6-5 and TRBJ2-3; no clear D gene. Trimming cost V 2 bases and J 1 base, with 10 bases left between them. The CDR3 covers 15 residues. Germline assignment: CDR1 MNHEY and CDR2 SVGAGI.

V gene TRBV7-8 combines with J gene TRBJ1-5, with D possibly TRBD1 on 5 matching bases. V gave up 4 bases and J gave up 0 bases, with 13 bases separating them. The CDR3 covers 16 residues. CDR1 and CDR2 (germline): SGHVS, FQNEAQ. CDR3 nucleotides: TGTGCCAGCAGCTCCGCGGGGGTTTATAGCAATCAGCCCCAGCATTTT. This codes for CASSSAGVYSNQPQHF.

The chain couples TRBV9 to TRBJ2-5; 10 bases agree with TRBD1. The J call may be incorrect, as the DNA end agrees better with TRBJ2-7. Germline V CDR1 and CDR2: SGDLS, YYNGEE. CDR3 length: 15 amino acids. This chain's CDR3 is CASSVTGTGDYEQYF. In nucleotides, the CDR3 is TGTGCCAGCAGCGTTACGGGGACAGGGGACTACGAGCAGTACTTC.

The sample holds a few counts of this clone. CDR3: CASSLGAGGVGEAFF. The DNA of the CDR3 is TGTGCCAGCAGCTTAGGGGCGGGGGGAGTCGGCGAAGCTTTCTTT. V gene TRBV7-6 combines with J gene TRBJ1-1; perhaps TRBD1 as D (5 bases). The CDR3 has 15 residues. V was cut by 1 base and J by 8 bases, with 17 bases left in between. CDR1 is SGHVS, CDR2 FNYEAQ, per germline.

CDR3 in DNA: TGTGCCAGCAGTGAAGCATCATTCCCCTACGAGCAGTACTTC. Translated, it gives CASSEASFPYEQYF. V is TRBV6-1 and J is TRBJ2-5; D is unclear. The DNA end is a closer match to TRBJ2-7, so the J assignment may be wrong. CDR3 length: 14 residues. CDR1 is MNHNS and CDR2 is SASEGT in the germline V gene.

The chain uses TRBV14 and TRBJ1-2; no reliable D call. Between the trimmed V and J ends, which lost 2 bases and 5 bases, there was a span of 15 bases. The CDR3 has 15 residues. Looked up from germline, CDR1 is SGHDN and CDR2 is FVKESK. This chain's CDR3 is CASSQNSRVRYGYTF. Written as DNA, the CDR3 is TGTGCCAGCAGCCAAAACTCCCGGGTTAGGTATGGCTACACCTTC.

The CDR3 DNA reads TGTGCCAGCAGTTACTCTGGGGGACAGATATACGAGCAGTACTTC. Amino acid sequence: CASSYSGGQIYEQYF. This chain connects TRBV6-5 to TRBJ2-7; 7 nucleotides agree with TRBD1. V lost 0 bases and J lost 4; bases outside the gene matches: 6. Germline V gene lookup returns CDR1 MNHEY and CDR2 SVGAGI. The CDR3 sequence is 15 residues long.

V is TRBV7-9 and J is TRBJ1-3, with D maybe TRBD1 (6 bases). With 5 bases removed from V and 0 bases from J, the gap between germline ends came to 11 bases. The V gene's germline CDR1 is SEHNR and CDR2 FQNEAQ (reference sequence). This CDR3 spans 15 amino acids. The chain's CDR3 is CASSLTGSSGNTIYF. In DNA, the CDR3 is TGTGCCAGCAGCCTCACAGGGTCCTCTGGAAACACCATATATTTT.